This T cell receptor beta chain emerged from a study of blood T cell repertoires in COVID-19. A note on this clone: Different DNA sequences within this sample yield the same CDR3.

TCRdb's table, derived via immunoSEQ multiplex PCR, lists solely in-frame clones and lacks some. The data contain fewer than 350,000 clones, around nine tenths of them singletons. The CDR3 sequence is 13 residues long. From germline, CDR1 is SNHLY and CDR2 FYNNEI. V lost 4 bases to trimming and J lost 4 bases, with 10 bases between them. The TCR was taken from a man in his forties or fifties with active or convalescent COVID-19. The sample consisted of peripheral blood. The chain couples TRBV2 to TRBJ2-5, with a tentative D call TRBD2 (6 bases). CDR3 DNA sequence: TGTGCCAGCAGTGGAAACGGGGGAGAGACCCAGTACTTC. Residues: CASSGNGGETQYF.